This T cell receptor (beta chain) was identified in a study of T-cell memory formation after mild COVID-19. CDR3 length: 13 residues. V was shortened by 4 bases and J by 6 bases, with 11 bases between the two germline ends. The germline V gene encodes CDR1 SGHRS and CDR2 YFSETQ. In TCRdb, the 5' RACE reads were re-called with MiXCR into one record per CDR3 protein. The profile shows around 310,000 distinct CDR3 sequences, approximately 15% of them singletons. In this sample, this clonotype turned up a few times. Its antigen is currently unknown. The study's findings and limits: A second wave expanding day 15 to 37 was CD4+-biased; contracting clones were balanced.

The J gene is TRBJ2-1, the V gene TRBV5-1, with unresolved D. The sequence came from a man aged 18 to 35 who had mild COVID-19 (a few samples of this study predate the infection). Cell type and time point are not known. Sequenced input: PBMCs or a T cell subset sorted from them (not recorded which). CDR3 protein: CASSPSDVNEQFF. In DNA form, the CDR3 reads TGCGCCAGCAGCCCCTCAGACGTCAATGAGCAGTTCTTC.